This paragraph covers one TCR beta chain sequence. Its antigen is unknown. TCR sequencing covered a few patients who responded to pembrolizumab. Assay used: immunoSEQ multiplex PCR; TCRdb lists only in-frame clones, some missing. Of roughly 110,000 clones listed, around three quarters are singletons. Germline V lookup: CDR1 SGDLS, CDR2 YYNGEE. This CDR3 region has 14 residues. V was cut by 4 bases and J by 4 bases, with 12 bases left in between. This entry comes from a study of PD-1 blockade in mismatch repair-deficient tumors. Study details: All were previously treated, progressing patients with approximately 11 mismatch repair-deficient cancer types.

Broader study findings: After pembrolizumab, tumor-resident clones rose rapidly, then generally contracted before radiologic responses.

The chain combines TRBV9 with TRBJ2-1; TRBD1 or TRBD2 may be the D gene (5 bases each). This sequence was found in an adult with mismatch repair-deficient cancer. The starting material was peripheral blood, obtained approximately 14 months after starting pembrolizumab. CDR3 in amino acids: CASSPVGVYNEQFF. CDR3 bases: TGTGCCAGCAGCCCAGTGGGGGTTTACAATGAGCAGTTCTTC.